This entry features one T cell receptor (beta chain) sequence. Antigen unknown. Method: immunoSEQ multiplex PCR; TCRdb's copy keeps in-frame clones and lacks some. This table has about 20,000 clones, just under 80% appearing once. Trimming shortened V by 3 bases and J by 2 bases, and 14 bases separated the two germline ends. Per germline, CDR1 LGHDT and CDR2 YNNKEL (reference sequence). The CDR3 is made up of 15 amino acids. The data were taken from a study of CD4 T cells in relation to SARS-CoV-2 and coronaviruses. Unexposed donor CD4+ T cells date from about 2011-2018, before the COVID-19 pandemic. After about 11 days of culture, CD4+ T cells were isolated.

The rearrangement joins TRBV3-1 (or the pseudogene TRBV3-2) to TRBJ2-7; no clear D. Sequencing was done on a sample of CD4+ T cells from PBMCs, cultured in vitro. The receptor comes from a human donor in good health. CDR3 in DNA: TGTGCCAGCAGCCAGCTTTTGGACCGAGCCTACGAGCAGTACTTC. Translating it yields CASSQLLDRAYEQYF.